These 16 T cell receptor beta chains were sequenced from one sample in a study of CD8 T cells in Susac syndrome. Random hexamers served to reverse transcribe about 0.45 to 1 ug RNA. TCRdb reprocessed the immunoSEQ multiplex PCR reads via MiXCR and lists one record per CDR3 protein. The sample has 150,000 to 200,000 distinct CDR3 sequences; 93% are singletons. The specimen sequenced was CD4+ T cells from PBMCs. These receptors were obtained from a human donor with multiple sclerosis.

This clonotype has only one observation. V is TRBV6-1 and J is TRBJ1-4; 8 nucleotides match TRBD1. The CDR3 consists of 14 residues. V gave up 7 bases and J gave up 5 bases; unmatched junction bases: 6. Per the germline V gene, CDR1 is MNHNS and CDR2 is SASEGT. Here the CDR3 reads CASNTGGNNEKLFF. The CDR3 DNA sequence: TGTGCCAGCAATACAGGGGGGAACAATGAAAAACTGTTTTTT.

The count of this clonotype is one. The chain carries TRBV30 and TRBJ1-2; D call uncertain. V gave up 3 bases and J gave up 1 base, with 12 bases separating them. Per germline, CDR1 GTSNPN and CDR2 SVGIG (reference sequence). This CDR3 spans 14 amino acids. The DNA for the CDR3 is TGTGCCTGGAGAAATGGAGGTAGTAACTATGGCTACACCTTC. Protein product: CAWRNGGSNYGYTF.

The V and J genes are TRBV4-2 and TRBJ2-5; 10 nucleotides match TRBD2. The germline CDR1 and CDR2 sequences are LGHNA and YNFKEQ. V lost 0 bases and J lost 4; bases outside the gene matches: 8. The CDR3 has 17 residues. The CDR3 DNA follows: TGTGCCAGCAGCCAAGATGGGGAGCGGGGGGGCCGAGAGACCCAGTACTTC. Its translation: CASSQDGERGGRETQYF.

The CDR3 DNA reads as TGTGCCAGCAGCTTCCGGGACAGGGCCACAGATACGCAGTATTTT. As protein: CASSFRDRATDTQYF. This chain uses TRBV7-2 with TRBJ2-3; 9 nucleotides line up with TRBD1. V gave up 3 bases and J gave up 2 bases; unmatched junction bases: 3. CDR1 and CDR2 from the germline V gene are SGHTA and FQGNSA. The CDR3 has 15 residues.

V is TRBV7-8 and J is TRBJ2-1, with 10 bases aligning to TRBD2. V lost 4 bases to trimming and J lost 5 bases; unmatched junction nucleotides: 5. Looked up from germline, CDR1 is SGHVS and CDR2 is FQNEAQ. The length of the CDR3 is 15 residues. CDR3: CASSSMLAGDNEQFF. The CDR3 DNA follows: TGTGCCAGCAGCTCGATGCTAGCGGGAGACAATGAGCAGTTCTTC.

The chain employs TRBV28 and TRBJ2-7, with D possibly matching TRBD2 (5 bases). Looked up from germline, CDR1 is MDHEN and CDR2 is SYDVKM. This CDR3 is built from 14 residues. Trimming stripped 7 bases from V and 1 base from J, with 14 bases between. CDR3: CASIPGRGSYEQYF. The CDR3 bases are TGTGCCAGCATACCCGGCCGGGGTTCCTACGAGCAGTACTTC.

This clonotype has a handful of counts. The V and J genes are TRBV12-3 or TRBV12-4 and TRBJ2-7, with 8 nucleotides matching TRBD1. The CDR3 spans 14 residues. The ends lost 5 bases at V and 2 bases at J; junction bases unmatched: 5. The CDR3 DNA sequence: TGTGCCAGCAGTCCCGGGACAGGTACCTACGAGCAGTACTTC. It encodes CASSPGTGTYEQYF.

The chain couples TRBV12-3 or TRBV12-4 to TRBJ2-5; D not certain. Trimming took 7 bases from V and 7 from J, leaving 19 bases between them. This CDR3 is 14 amino acids long. The CDR3 loop is CASMPPGSYGTQYF. As DNA, the CDR3 is TGTGCCAGCATGCCTCCCGGCAGCTATGGGACCCAGTACTTC.

The V call is TRBV28, the J call TRBJ2-3; 10 bases match TRBD2. CDR3 length: 16 residues. Germline CDR1 MDHEN, CDR2 SYDVKM. V trimming: 6 bases; J trimming: 2 bases; junction bases outside the gene matches: 8. CDR3 bases: TGTGCCAGCAGCCCCGGACTAGCGGTTTTCACAGATACGCAGTATTTT. Amino acid sequence: CASSPGLAVFTDTQYF. Combining the CDR3 with reference TRBV28 and TRBJ2-3 gives the whole variable domain DVKVTQSSRYLVKRTGEKVFLECVQDMDHENMFWYRQDPGLGLRLIYFSYDVKMKEKGDIPEGYSVSREKKERFSLILESASTNQTSMYLCASSPGLAVFTDTQYFGPGTRLTVL.

This clonotype was picked up one time. The V call is TRBV10-1, the J call TRBJ2-5; D not certain. The CDR3 has 12 residues. With 6 bases removed from V and 9 bases from J, the gap between germline ends came to 14 bases. CDR1 and CDR2 (germline): WNHNN, SYGVQD (reference sequence). Here the CDR3 reads CASSASGQAQYF. CDR3 DNA: TGCGCCAGCAGCGCCAGTGGGCAGGCCCAGTACTTC.

V and J are TRBV4-3 and TRBJ2-1; D is possibly TRBD2 (6 bases). From germline, CDR1 is LGHNA and CDR2 YSLEER. V shed 5 bases and J shed 7 bases, with 24 bases lying between them. This CDR3 spans 17 amino acids. The CDR3 DNA sequence: TGCGCCAGCAGCACCCGATGGACTACCGGAGCCCTAAATGAGCAGTTCTTC. Amino acid sequence: CASSTRWTTGALNEQFF.

This sequence joins TRBV12-3 or TRBV12-4 and TRBJ2-7; tentatively, D is TRBD1 (6 bases). Trimming took 2 bases from V and 6 from J, leaving 14 bases between them. This CDR3 region has 14 residues. In DNA form, the CDR3 reads TGTGCCAGCAGTTTACAGGACAGTGAGATCGAGCAGTACTTC. Translation gives CASSLQDSEIEQYF.

The genes are TRBV28 and TRBJ1-2, with 12 bases aligning to TRBD1. Germline loops: CDR1 MDHEN, CDR2 SYDVKM. This CDR3 spans 15 amino acids. V was clipped by 7 bases and J by 5 bases; unmatched bases: 8. The CDR3 loop is CASTLGTGGSYGYTF. The CDR3 bases are TGTGCCAGCACCCTTGGGACAGGGGGCTCGTATGGCTACACCTTC.

This chain joins TRBV27 and TRBJ2-1; 10 bases line up with TRBD1. This CDR3 has 14 residues. Germline V CDR1 and CDR2: MNHEY, SMNVEV (reference sequence). With V trimmed by 2 bases and J by 6 bases, 1 base remained unmatched. The chain's CDR3 is CASSLRQGANEQFF. CDR3 in DNA: TGTGCCAGCAGTTTACGACAGGGGGCCAATGAGCAGTTCTTC.

The chain joins TRBV19 to TRBJ2-1; 9 nucleotides line up with TRBD1. The J segment lost 3 bases and the V segment lost 3 bases, leaving 0 bases of the junction unmatched. The CDR3 consists of 14 residues. CDR1 and CDR2 (germline): LNHDA, SQIVND (reference sequence). The CDR3 reads CASSMDRGYNEQFF. The CDR3 DNA reads TGTGCCAGTAGTATGGACAGGGGCTACAATGAGCAGTTCTTC.

The V and J genes are TRBV20-1 and TRBJ2-2; 11 bases line up with TRBD2. This CDR3 comprises 15 residues. CDR1 is DFQATT and CDR2 is SNEGSKA in the germline V gene (reference sequence). Losses at the gene ends were 6 bases for V and 5 bases for J; bases not matched to a gene: 8. CDR3 residues: CSATSSGRSTGELFF. The CDR3 bases are TGCAGTGCAACCTCTAGCGGGAGGTCTACCGGGGAGCTGTTTTTT.